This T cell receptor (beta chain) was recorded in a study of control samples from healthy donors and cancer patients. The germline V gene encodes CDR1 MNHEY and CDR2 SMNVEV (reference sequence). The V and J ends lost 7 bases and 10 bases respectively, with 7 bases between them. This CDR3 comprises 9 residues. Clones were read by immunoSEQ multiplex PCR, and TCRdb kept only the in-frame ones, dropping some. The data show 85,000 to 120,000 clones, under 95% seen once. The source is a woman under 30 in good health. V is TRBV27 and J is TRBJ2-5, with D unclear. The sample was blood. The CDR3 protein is CASTHGQYF. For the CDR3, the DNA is TGTGCCAGCACGCATGGCCAGTACTTC.